These 28 T cell receptor beta chains share one sample of origin, sequenced in a study of CD8+ T cells in alopecia areata. RNA extraction was followed by reverse transcription into cDNA, which acted as the sequencing template. TCRdb's copy holds only in-frame clones and misses some; the assay was immunoSEQ multiplex PCR. The sample lists fewer than 250,000 clones, about three fifths occurring once. Sequenced material: CD4+ T cells sorted from blood, taken at week 0. These receptor sequences come from a human donor with alopecia areata.

This clone was observed once. CDR3 protein: CSVGPPLEAAEQYF. The CDR3, as DNA: TGCAGCGTTGGCCCACCGCTCGAGGCGGCCGAGCAGTACTTC. The chain employs TRBV29-1 and TRBJ2-7; no reliable D call. The CDR3 spans 14 residues. Germline V gives CDR1 SQVTM, CDR2 ANQGSEA. Trimming shortened V by 4 bases and J by 6 bases, and 19 bases separated the two germline ends.

This clone was observed a few times. The CDR3 nucleotides are TGTGCCAGCAGCCCAAGAAGAGCGGGGTATGAGCAGTTCTTC. This encodes CASSPRRAGYEQFF. V usage is TRBV7-2 and J usage is TRBJ2-1, with 7 bases matching TRBD2. This CDR3 is built from 14 residues. The V and J ends lost 5 bases and 8 bases, in that order; junction bases with no gene match: 9. Germline V CDR1 and CDR2: SGHTA, FQGNSA.

The rearrangement links TRBV30 to TRBJ1-5; D possibly corresponds to TRBD1 (5 bases). V dropped 5 bases and J dropped 5 bases, with 13 bases sitting between them. CDR3 length: 13 residues. Germline CDR1 reads GTSNPN; CDR2 reads SVGIG (reference sequence). This chain's CDR3 is CAWARGLDQPQHF. CDR3 coding DNA: TGTGCCTGGGCCCGGGGCCTCGATCAGCCCCAGCATTTT.

V usage is TRBV25-1 and J usage is TRBJ2-5; D gene ambiguous. The CDR3 is 13 amino acids. The germline gives CDR1 MGHDK, CDR2 SYGVNS. Trimming stripped 1 base from V and 5 bases from J, with 8 bases between. The CDR3 DNA reads as TGTGCCAGCAGTGAATTCGAAAAGGAGACCCAGTACTTC. Protein: CASSEFEKETQYF. Variable domain in full (rest from reference TRBV25-1 and TRBJ2-5): EADIYQTPRYLVIGTGKKITLECSQTMGHDKMYWYQQDPGMELHLIHYSYGVNSTEKGDLSSESTVSRIRTEHFPLTLESARPSHTSQYLCASSEFEKETQYFGPGTRLLVL.

The chain recombines TRBV27 with TRBJ2-7; no clear D gene. The V end lost 1 base, the J end lost 2 bases, and 15 bases lay between the germline ends. The CDR3 is 16 amino acids. Per the germline V gene, CDR1 is MNHEY and CDR2 is SMNVEV (reference sequence). The CDR3 DNA follows: TGTGCCAGCAGTTTATTCGGGTTGGGGAAGCCCTACGAGCAGTACTTC. It codes for CASSLFGLGKPYEQYF.

The CDR3 here is CSVELLAGVTGELFF. In DNA, the CDR3 is TGCAGCGTTGAGCTTCTAGCGGGAGTCACCGGGGAGCTGTTTTTT. The J gene is TRBJ2-2, the V gene TRBV29-1; 10 nucleotides match TRBD2. Germline lookup yields CDR1 SQVTM and CDR2 ANQGSEA. The CDR3 loop spans 15 amino acids. V lost 3 bases to trimming and J lost 4 bases; unmatched junction nucleotides: 5.

The chain links TRBV6-1 to TRBJ2-7; 8 bases line up with TRBD1. There are 13 residues in the CDR3. The junction had 7 bases not matched to a gene; V was cut back by 7 bases and J by 5 bases. Germline V gene lookup returns CDR1 MNHNS and CDR2 SASEGT. The CDR3 loop reads CASTLDRVDEQYF. The CDR3 nucleotides are TGTGCCAGCACCCTGGACAGGGTCGACGAGCAGTACTTC.

A few counts support this clone. The chain employs TRBV27 and TRBJ2-4; perhaps TRBD1 as D (6 bases). V shed 9 bases and J shed 16 bases, with 19 bases lying between them. The CDR3 covers 11 residues. Germline CDR1 MNHEY, CDR2 SMNVEV (reference sequence). As DNA, the CDR3 is TGTGCCAGTTTTGGGGTGACAGGCGGCTACTTC. It codes for CASFGVTGGYF.

This chain links TRBV7-2 with TRBJ2-5; 13 bases line up with TRBD2. Germline V gene data show CDR1 as SGHTA and CDR2 as FQGNSA. The CDR3 loop spans 16 amino acids. V gave up 4 bases and J gave up 0 bases; unmatched junction bases: 2. The CDR3 reads CASSWTSGGYQETQYF. The CDR3 DNA reads as TGTGCCAGCAGCTGGACTAGCGGGGGATACCAAGAGACCCAGTACTTC.

The chain uses TRBV19 and TRBJ1-5; D call uncertain. The CDR3 is 11 amino acids. Per germline, CDR1 LNHDA and CDR2 SQIVND (reference sequence). V lost 6 bases and J 12 bases, leaving 12 bases between the germline ends. The CDR3 nucleotides read TGTGCCAGTAGCACTGCCCGGCTCCAGCATTTT. As protein: CASSTARLQHF.

The rearrangement joins TRBV25-1 to TRBJ2-2; D is uncertain. The CDR3 sequence is 15 residues long. Trimming pared 5 bases from V and 4 bases from J, leaving 14 bases between. The V gene's germline CDR1 is MGHDK and CDR2 SYGVNS. The CDR3 here is CASSRPGGGTGELFF. CDR3 nucleotide sequence: TGTGCCAGCAGTCGACCCGGCGGTGGCACCGGGGAGCTGTTTTTT.

The J gene is TRBJ2-3, the V gene TRBV30; 7 bases align to TRBD2. There are 13 residues in the CDR3. V lost 2 bases and J lost 5; bases outside the gene matches: 4. In germline, CDR1 is GTSNPN, CDR2 SVGIG (reference sequence). The CDR3 region is CAWSTGGGDTQYF. CDR3 DNA sequence: TGTGCCTGGAGTACGGGCGGGGGAGATACGCAGTATTTT.

In its sample, this clone was seen a few times. Distinct nucleotide sequences in the sample also encode this CDR3. This chain uses TRBV5-4 with TRBJ2-5; a possible D gene is TRBD1 (5 bases). The V end lost 4 bases, the J end lost 2 bases, and 9 bases lay between the germline ends. The V gene's germline CDR1 is SGHNT and CDR2 YYREEE (reference sequence). This CDR3 spans 13 amino acids. CDR3 in DNA: TGTGCCAGCAGCGGTGGACAACAAGAGACCCAGTACTTC. Encoded protein: CASSGGQQETQYF. The full variable domain, rest sourced from reference TRBV5-4 and TRBJ2-5, is ETGVTQSPTHLIKTRGQQVTLRCSSQSGHNTVSWYQQALGQGPQFIFQYYREEENGRGNFPPRFSGLQFPNYSSELNVNALELDDSALYLCASSGGQQETQYFGPGTRLLVL.

The genes are TRBV6-1 and TRBJ2-5, with a weak D call TRBD1 (5 bases). The germline V and J ends were trimmed by 0 bases and 5 bases, with 10 bases remaining between them. This CDR3 spans 14 amino acids. CDR1 is MNHNS and CDR2 is SASEGT in the germline V gene. In DNA, the CDR3 is TGTGCCAGCAGTGAAGCGCGGACACGCGAGACCCAGTACTTC. Translating gives CASSEARTRETQYF.

Points on this clone: The CDR3 does not end in the conserved phenylalanine or tryptophan, so this is likely a read error. V and J are TRBV6-5 and TRBJ1-1; no clear D. Trimming took off 4 bases at V and 7 bases at J, with 7 bases between the two ends. The CDR3 totals 11 residues. CDR1 and CDR2 (germline): MNHEY, SVGAGI. Written as DNA, the CDR3 is TGTGCCAGCAGTTCCTTATATGAAGCTTTCCTT. Protein product: CASSSLYEAFL.

The chain carries TRBV9 and TRBJ1-4; D uncertain. The V and J ends lost 4 bases and 0 bases respectively, with 10 bases between them. Germline V gene sequence: CDR1 SGDLS, CDR2 YYNGEE. The CDR3 sequence is 15 residues long. The CDR3 DNA reads TGTGCCAGCAGCCCCCGAGAGGCAACTAATGAAAAACTGTTTTTT. Residues: CASSPREATNEKLFF. The full variable domain, its missing parts supplied by reference TRBV9 and TRBJ1-4, is DSGVTQTPKHLITATGQRVTLRCSPRSGDLSVYWYQQSLDQGLQFLIQYYNGEERAKGNILERFSAQQFPDLHSELNLSSLELGDSALYFCASSPREATNEKLFFGSGTQLSVL.

The rearrangement links TRBV27 to TRBJ2-7, with TRBD1 matching 7 bases. The CDR3 is 15 residues long. Germline-derived CDR1 and CDR2 are MNHEY and SMNVEV (reference sequence). V trimming: 4 bases; J trimming: 3 bases; junction bases outside the gene matches: 9. This CDR3 is CASSSEAQGFYEQYF. The CDR3 nucleotides read TGTGCCAGCAGTTCAGAGGCACAGGGGTTCTACGAGCAGTACTTC.

The rearrangement joins TRBV30 to TRBJ1-4; tentative D call: TRBD1 (5 bases). Germline values: CDR1 GTSNPN, CDR2 SVGIG (reference sequence). Trimming stripped 3 bases from V and 7 bases from J, with 18 bases between. This CDR3 spans 15 amino acids. CDR3 protein: CAWRPPGRAGEKLFF. Written as DNA, the CDR3 is TGTGCCTGGAGACCCCCGGGCAGGGCTGGTGAAAAACTGTTTTTT.

The chain's CDR3 is CASSLAGTGDIQYF. The CDR3 DNA follows: TGCGCCAGCAGCCTAGCCGGGACAGGGGACATTCAGTACTTC. The chain combines TRBV4-1 with TRBJ2-4; TRBD1 agrees at 10 bases. This CDR3 comprises 14 residues. Germline V gene sequence: CDR1 MGHRA, CDR2 YSYEKL. Trimming removed 4 bases from V and 8 bases from J; junction bases left unmatched: 5.

The rearrangement joins TRBV2 to TRBJ1-5; D is ambiguous. The CDR3 totals 13 residues. The V end lost 8 bases, the J end lost 4 bases, and 12 bases lay between the germline ends. CDR1 and CDR2 from the germline V gene are SNHLY and FYNNEI. CDR3 loop: CASRTRENQPQHF. DNA for the CDR3: TGTGCCAGCCGCACCAGAGAAAATCAGCCCCAGCATTTT.

This clone was seen just once. The chain carries TRBV19 and TRBJ2-5, with D possibly called TRBD1 or TRBD2 (6 bases each). This CDR3 spans 16 amino acids. Germline V gene sequence: CDR1 LNHDA, CDR2 SQIVND (reference sequence). V shed 1 base and J shed 3 bases, with 15 bases lying between them. CDR3 residues: CASSIVGRTGKETQYF. In DNA form, the CDR3 reads TGTGCCAGTAGTATAGTCGGGAGAACAGGGAAAGAGACCCAGTACTTC.

This clone was found a few times. The chain has TRBV10-3 and TRBJ2-6; TRBD1 might be the D (5 bases). V lost 8 bases to trimming and J lost 0 bases, with 14 bases between them. The V gene's germline CDR1 is ENHRY and CDR2 SYGVKD. This CDR3 is built from 16 residues. Here the CDR3 reads CAIGAGLSSGANVLTF. DNA of the CDR3: TGTGCCATCGGGGCAGGCCTTAGCTCTGGGGCCAACGTCCTGACTTTC.

This clone was seen more than once but under ten times. The chain uses TRBV9 and TRBJ2-1; 9 bases line up with TRBD2. The CDR3 loop spans 14 amino acids. The V gene end was trimmed by 4 bases and the J gene end by 3 bases; junction bases not matched to a gene: 2. Germline V gene data show CDR1 as SGDLS and CDR2 as YYNGEE. CDR3 sequence: CASSFSGSYNEQFF. For the CDR3, the DNA is TGTGCCAGCAGCTTTAGCGGGAGCTACAATGAGCAGTTCTTC.

The V call is TRBV5-8, the J call TRBJ1-4; D uncertain. CDR1 is SGHTS, CDR2 YDEGEE, per germline. The CDR3 sequence is 17 residues long. Trimming took off 4 bases at V and 0 bases at J, with 16 bases between the two ends. CDR3 loop: CASSLRNGVATNEKLFF. The CDR3 coding sequence is TGTGCCAGCAGCCTCCGGAACGGAGTTGCAACTAATGAAAAACTGTTTTTT.

The J gene is TRBJ2-1, the V gene TRBV4-2; 7 bases agree with TRBD2. Germline V CDR1 and CDR2: LGHNA, YNFKEQ. Losses at the gene ends were 3 bases for V and 5 bases for J; bases not matched to a gene: 10. The CDR3 is 16 residues long. CDR3 nucleotide sequence: TGTGCCAGCAGCCAGGACCGGGACTACCCTAACAATGAGCAGTTCTTC. Its protein is CASSQDRDYPNNEQFF.

The rearrangement links TRBV4-1 to TRBJ2-4; D might be TRBD2 (5 bases). The length of the CDR3 is 14 residues. Germline V gene lookup returns CDR1 MGHRA and CDR2 YSYEKL. The germline V and J ends were trimmed by 1 base and 6 bases, with 10 bases remaining between them. This CDR3 reads CASSQAGLGNIQYF. The CDR3 DNA is TGCGCCAGCAGCCAAGCGGGATTAGGAAACATTCAGTACTTC.

The genes are TRBV6-1 and TRBJ1-1; no clear D gene. The CDR3 totals 13 residues. Trimming removed 6 bases at V and 3 bases at J, with 11 bases between. Germline V gives CDR1 MNHNS, CDR2 SASEGT. This CDR3 is CASSEGSYTEAFF. The CDR3, as DNA: TGTGCCAGCAGCGAGGGAAGTTACACTGAAGCTTTCTTT.

The CDR3 DNA reads TGTGCCAGCAGGGGGGACAGCCGAGAGCAGTACTTC. Protein product: CASRGDSREQYF. The chain couples TRBV2 to TRBJ2-7; 7 positions match TRBD1. CDR3 length equals 12 residues. Germline V gene data show CDR1 as SNHLY and CDR2 as FYNNEI. V dropped 6 bases and J dropped 7; count of bases not matched to a gene: 6.